This TCR beta chain was found in a study of T cells in women clearing cervical HPV infection. Background on the study: Controls gave blood once infection was undetectable; cases at lesion identification. With HLA typing for only a few women, HLA confounding remains possible.

Dot-blot hybridization genotyped cervical HPV amplified with MY09/MY11 PCR. Details on this clone: The read stops 3 residues short of the end of the CDR3; the missing end is completed from the germline J gene. Other DNA sequences in this specimen translate into the identical CDR3.

immunoSEQ multiplex PCR used an average of 1200 ng genomic DNA. The method was immunoSEQ multiplex PCR; TCRdb's version includes in-frame clones alone and lacks a portion of them. This sample's table has about 16,000 clones. This CDR3 is built from 13 residues. V shed 6 bases and J 7 bases; nucleotides not matched to a gene: 8. Germline assignment: CDR1 SEHNR and CDR2 FQNEAQ (reference sequence). The TCR was taken from a woman aged 18 to 69 with a cervical HPV16 infection that either progressed to CIN3+ or cleared (not recorded which). The chain recombines TRBV7-9 with TRBJ1-2; the match to TRBD1 covers 7 bases. Sequenced: blood buffy coat. Here the CDR3 reads CASSPGTVGGYTF. CDR3 DNA (partial): TGTGCCAGCAGTCCCGGGACAGTGGGTGGC. Together with reference TRBV7-9 and TRBJ1-2, the CDR3 gives the full variable domain: DTGVSQNPRHKITKRGQNVTFRCDPISEHNRLYWYRQTLGQGPEFLTYFQNEAQLEKSRLLSDRFSAERPKGSFSTLEIQRTEQGDSAMYLCASSPGTVGGYTFGSGTRLTVV.